One T cell receptor beta chain is described in this entry. The antigen remains undetermined. Sequencing was performed with immunoSEQ multiplex PCR; in TCRdb, only in-frame clones are kept and a portion is missing. The sample has some 100,000 clones; roughly 86% are singletons. This record comes from a study of T cell responses to AZD1222 COVID-19 vaccine. This CDR3 is 15 amino acids long. V lost 1 base and J 7 bases, leaving 14 bases between the germline ends. Germline V gene data show CDR1 as SEHNR and CDR2 as FQNEAQ (reference sequence). Study-wide results and caveats: Reports indicate that nearly half of spike-specific TCRs are directed at unmutated variant regions.

The rearrangement uses TRBV7-9 and TRBJ2-1; maybe TRBD1 (6 bases). This TCR was recovered from an adult who received the AZD1222 COVID-19 vaccine. The source material was peripheral blood, sampled 28 days after the second AZD1222 dose. Here the CDR3 reads CASSLGWAGENEQFF. CDR3 nucleotides: TGTGCCAGCAGCTTAGGGTGGGCAGGGGAGAATGAGCAGTTCTTC.